These 24 T cell receptor beta chains share one sample of origin, sequenced in a study of tissue T cells after allogeneic stem cell transplantation. TCRdb's copy holds only in-frame clones and misses some; the assay was immunoSEQ multiplex PCR. Here the sample spans 2,500 to 3,500 clones, under 45% being singletons. Time point meaning: mouse harvest day 14 after allogeneic transplant. The graft held 10^6 splenic CD5+ T cells and 10^7 T-cell-depleted bone marrow cells. The sample taken for sequencing was gut tissue. The receptors were gathered from a female BALB/c mouse given C57BL/6 T cells with graft-versus-host disease after an allogeneic hematopoietic cell transplant.

This clone was seen a few times. Gene names and germline refer to mouse. The CDR3 extends 1 residue past the end of the read, so its final part is completed from the germline J gene. The chain couples TRBV26 to TRBJ2-3; weak D call: TRBD1 (6 bases). The V end was cut by 2 bases, the J end by 9 bases, with 12 bases between. The CDR3 extends over 13 amino acids. Germline CDR1 KGHPV, CDR2 FQNQEV (reference sequence). The CDR3 sequence is CASSLTGFRTLYF. The sequenced part of the CDR3 DNA is TGTGCCAGCAGTCTGACAGGGTTTCGGACGCTGTAT.

This clone has only a few counts. Gene names and germline match the mouse. The read ends 1 residue early relative to the CDR3; the germline J gene fills the gap. The rearrangement joins TRBV13-1 to TRBJ1-6, with D possibly matching TRBD1 (6 bases). TRBJ1-6 is an ORF for which the function is uncertain. Germline V gene sequence: CDR1 NSHNY, CDR2 SYGAGN. There are 15 residues in the CDR3. V was cut by 2 bases and J by 4 bases, with 10 bases left in between. The CDR3 sequence is CASSEGQKYNSPLYF. The CDR3 bases that were read are TGTGCCAGCAGTGAGGGACAAAAATATAATTCGCCCCTCTAC.

A word on this clone: Mismatch with germline at one junction end may stem from a read error. Germline and genes here are mouse. This CDR3 reads CASGEQGADERLFF. The CDR3 DNA, read in part, is TGTGCCAGCGGTGAACAGGGGGCCGACGAAAGATTATTT. The gene calls are TRBV13-1 and TRBJ1-4; 9 nucleotides match TRBD1. The CDR3 goes on 1 residue after the read ends, and that part is filled in from the germline J gene. The CDR3 extends over 14 amino acids. CDR1 and CDR2 from the germline V gene are NSHNY and SYGAGN.

This clone has a handful of counts. Gene names denote mouse genes. The read gets to within 1 residue of the CDR3 end, and the germline J gene fills in the rest. The chain has TRBV12-2 and TRBJ2-4; TRBD2 matches 8 bases. Germline CDR1 SGHLS, CDR2 HYDKME. The CDR3 loop spans 15 amino acids. V shed 1 base, J shed 3 bases, and the junction held 5 bases outside the gene matches. The chain's CDR3 is CASSLPGGRQNTLYF. The sequenced part of the CDR3 DNA is TGTGCCAGCTCTCTTCCTGGGGGGAGACAAAACACCTTGTAC.

This clone was counted a few times. Germline and genes here are mouse. Sequencing ends 1 residue short of the CDR3 end; the germline J gene provides the rest. This chain uses TRBV23 with TRBJ2-5; the DNA was not used to check the table's D call, TRBD1. This CDR3 spans 14 amino acids. Germline CDR1 reads KGHTA; CDR2 reads FQNQQP. Partial CDR3 DNA: TGCTCCAGCAGTCAAACAGGGGGACGGGACACCCAGTAC. Its protein is CSSSQTGGRDTQY. The whole CDR3 is CSSSQTGGRDTQYF.

To note about this clone: The genes are named according to mouse. The CDR3 end is not reached by the read, which stops 1 residue before it; the germline J gene fills it in. V is TRBV31 and J is TRBJ1-2, with TRBD1 identical over 11 bases. J lost 4 bases, V lost 2 bases, and 3 bases had no gene match. Per germline, CDR1 GKSSPN and CDR2 SITVG. There are 14 residues in the CDR3. This CDR3 is CAWSTGQGGSDYTF. Partial CDR3 DNA: TGTGCCTGGAGTACGGGACAGGGGGGCTCCGACTACACC.

Worth noting for this clone: Germline and genes here are mouse. The read comes to an end 1 residue before the CDR3 does, leaving the germline J gene to fill in the end. This same CDR3 is encoded by further DNA sequences in the sample. The chain couples TRBV26 to TRBJ1-1; TRBD1 might be the D (5 bases). Germline CDR1 is KGHPV and CDR2 is FQNQEV (reference sequence). CDR3 length: 13 amino acids. Trimming took off 4 bases at V and 0 bases at J, with 6 bases between the two ends. The sequenced part of the CDR3 DNA is TGTGCCAGCAGTCCGGGACAGAACACAGAAGTCTTC. Translation gives CASSPGQNTEVF. The whole CDR3 is CASSPGQNTEVFF.

About this clone: Genes here carry mouse names. Read data end 1 residue before the CDR3 end; the end is taken from the germline J gene. The V gene is TRBV12-2, the J gene TRBJ2-2; D not resolved. The germline gives CDR1 SGHLS, CDR2 HYDKME. The CDR3 contains 10 residues. V lost 5 bases and J 5 bases, leaving 2 bases between the germline ends. The CDR3 bases that were read are TGTGCCAGCTTGACCGGGCAGCTCTAC. It translates to CASLTGQLY. The complete CDR3 reads CASLTGQLYF.

To note about this clone: Gene names follow the mouse nomenclature. The CDR3 end lies 1 residue beyond the end of the read and is filled in from the germline J gene. This chain links TRBV26 with TRBJ1-3; 10 bases agree with TRBD1. CDR1 is KGHPV, CDR2 FQNQEV, per germline (reference sequence). V was clipped by 6 bases and J by 2 bases; unmatched bases: 1. The CDR3 sequence is 14 residues long. CDR3 residues: CASRGTGAGNTLYF. The CDR3 DNA, read in part, is TGTGCCAGCAGGGGGACAGGGGCTGGAAATACGCTCTAT.

This clone was detected a few times. The genes and germline here are from mouse. The CDR3 extends 1 residue past the end of the read, so its final part is completed from the germline J gene. The chain uses TRBV26 and TRBJ2-1; 9 positions agree with TRBD2. CDR3 length: 15 residues. Germline lookup yields CDR1 KGHPV and CDR2 FQNQEV (reference sequence). V shed 0 bases and J 6 bases; nucleotides not matched to a gene: 3. The CDR3 sequence is CASSLSGGAGAEQFF. CDR3 DNA (partial): TGTGCCAGCAGTCTGTCTGGGGGGGCGGGTGCTGAGCAGTTC.

Of note for this clone: The genes and germline here are from mouse. Read data end 1 residue before the CDR3 end; the end is taken from the germline J gene. This rearrangement joins TRBV26 to TRBJ1-1, with a tentative D call TRBD1 (6 bases). V was clipped by 3 bases and J by 6 bases, with 8 bases between them. The CDR3 has 12 residues. Germline V gene data show CDR1 as KGHPV and CDR2 as FQNQEV (reference sequence). CDR3 DNA, as far as it was read: TGTGCCAGCAGTCTCCGGGGGCCAGAAGTCTTC. Residues: CASSLRGPEVF. The whole CDR3 protein is CASSLRGPEVFF.

Notes on this clone: The gene names here belong to mouse. The read stops 1 residue short of the end of the CDR3; the missing end is completed from the germline J gene. The V call is TRBV3, the J call TRBJ1-3; possible D gene TRBD1, 5 bases. CDR1 is SNHLY, CDR2 FYNGKV, per germline (reference sequence). The CDR3 runs to 15 residues. The V end was cut by 1 base, the J end by 2 bases, with 9 bases between. Incomplete CDR3 DNA: TGTGCCAGCAGCTTAGGGGGGAGAGCTGGAAATACGCTCTAT. Amino acid sequence: CASSLGGRAGNTLY. The whole CDR3 is CASSLGGRAGNTLYF.

Comment on this clone: The gene names here belong to mouse. Read coverage stops 1 residue before the CDR3 terminus; the germline J gene supplies the remainder. The rearrangement links TRBV13-2 to TRBJ2-7; 9 bases line up with TRBD2. CDR1 and CDR2 from the germline V gene are NNHNN and SYGAGS (reference sequence). V trimming: 2 bases; J trimming: 0 bases; junction bases outside the gene matches: 0. This CDR3 has 14 residues. Here the CDR3 reads CASGDWGGSYEQYF. CDR3 bases read: TGTGCCAGCGGTGACTGGGGGGGCTCCTATGAACAGTAC.

In regard to this clone: The gene names here belong to mouse. The observed sequence ends 1 residue before the CDR3 terminus, with the missing tail filled in from the germline J gene. The chain carries TRBV12-1 and TRBJ1-4; unclear D gene. Germline V gene data show CDR1 as SGHSN and CDR2 as HYEKVE. Trimming stripped 4 bases from V and 0 bases from J, with 8 bases between. This CDR3 contains 14 residues. The CDR3 DNA, read in part, is TGTGCCAGCTCGCCTACAATTTCCAACGAAAGATTATTT. It translates to CASSPTISNERLF. The entire CDR3 reads CASSPTISNERLFF.

This clone was detected once. Mouse gene names apply. Coverage ceases 1 residue before the CDR3 finishes, and the germline J gene fills in the end. This sequence joins TRBV26 and TRBJ1-2; D gene unclear. The V end was cut by 0 bases, the J end by 2 bases, with 4 bases between. The CDR3 contains 13 residues. Per the germline V gene, CDR1 is KGHPV and CDR2 is FQNQEV (reference sequence). CDR3 region: CASSLSQNSDYTF. The CDR3 DNA, read in part, is TGTGCCAGCAGTCTGTCACAGAACTCCGACTACACC.

This clone came up a few times. Here the gene names and germline are mouse. CDR3 protein: CASSPGQGRNSPLYF. The CDR3 DNA, read in part, is TGTGCCAGCAGTCCGGGACAGGGGAGAAATTCGCCCCTCTAC. The J gene is TRBJ1-6, the V gene TRBV26, with 10 positions matching TRBD1. The observed sequence ends 1 residue before the CDR3 terminus, with the missing tail filled in from the germline J gene. TRBJ1-6 is labeled an ORF, and its function is uncertain. Germline assignment: CDR1 KGHPV and CDR2 FQNQEV (reference sequence). This CDR3 has 15 residues. Trimming took 4 bases from V and 7 from J; bases not matched to a gene: 4.

Details on this clone: These gene names are mouse names. The observed sequence ends 1 residue before the CDR3 terminus, with the missing tail filled in from the germline J gene. The rearrangement uses TRBV16 and TRBJ2-5; 8 positions match TRBD1. V lost 5 bases, J lost 5 bases, and 6 bases stayed unmatched. Germline V gene data show CDR1 as SGHSA and CDR2 as FRNQAP. The CDR3 is 14 amino acids. The CDR3 sequence is CASSPDRGGDTQYF. CDR3 DNA (partial): TGTGCAAGCAGCCCCGACAGGGGAGGAGACACCCAGTAC.

Regarding this clone: Gene names are the mouse ones. The read stops 1 residue short of the end of the CDR3; the missing end is completed from the germline J gene. V and J are TRBV3 and TRBJ2-5; no reliable D call. With 5 bases removed from V and 2 bases from J, the gap between germline ends came to 5 bases. CDR3 length equals 12 residues. Germline V CDR1 and CDR2: SNHLY, FYNGKV (reference sequence). This CDR3 is CASSPRQDTQYF. The sequenced CDR3 bases are TGTGCCAGCAGCCCCCGCCAAGACACCCAGTAC.

Note on this clone: Gene names refer to mouse genes. The CDR3 extends 1 residue past the end of the read, so its final part is completed from the germline J gene. The chain uses TRBV26 and TRBJ2-5, with 7 bases aligning to TRBD2. The CDR3 has 14 amino acids. Germline V gene sequence: CDR1 KGHPV, CDR2 FQNQEV (reference sequence). The V gene end was trimmed by 4 bases and the J gene end by 1 base; junction bases not matched to a gene: 2. The sequenced part of the CDR3 DNA is TGTGCCAGCAGTCCACTGGGGCACCAAGACACCCAGTAC. This sequence encodes CASSPLGHQDTQY. The entire CDR3 is CASSPLGHQDTQYF. Full variable domain (missing parts from reference TRBV26 and TRBJ2-5): NSKVIQTPRYLVKGQGQKAKMRCIPEKGHPVVFWYQQNKNNEFKFLINFQNQEVLQQIDMTEKRFSAECPSNSPCSLEIQSSEAGDSALYLCASSPLGHQDTQYFGPGTRLLVL.

Regarding this clone: All gene names here are mouse names. The read terminates 1 residue ahead of where the CDR3 ends, so the germline J gene completes it. The V and J genes are TRBV16 and TRBJ2-1, with 9 positions matching TRBD2. The germline V gene has CDR1 SGHSA and CDR2 FRNQAP. The CDR3 covers 15 residues. V shed 2 bases, J shed 4 bases, and the junction held 3 bases outside the gene matches. CDR3 DNA, as far as it was read: TGTGCAAGCAGCTTACCCTGGGGGGGTTATGCTGAGCAGTTC. It encodes CASSLPWGGYAEQF. The CDR3 as a whole reads CASSLPWGGYAEQFF.

In the case of this clone: The genes and germline here are from mouse. The CDR3 extends 1 residue past the end of the read, so its final part is completed from the germline J gene. The sample contains more than one DNA sequence encoding this CDR3. V gene TRBV3 combines with J gene TRBJ1-4; D perhaps matches TRBD1 (6 bases). Germline V CDR1 and CDR2: SNHLY, FYNGKV (reference sequence). The CDR3 runs 14 residues. With 2 bases removed from V and 3 bases from J, the gap between germline ends came to 7 bases. The CDR3 loop is CASSLQGTNERLFF. The sequenced CDR3 bases are TGTGCCAGCAGCTTACAGGGGACCAACGAAAGATTATTT. Full variable domain (remainder filled in from reference TRBV3 and TRBJ1-4): GPKVLQIPSHQIIDMGQMVTLNCDPVSNHLYFYWYKQILGQQMEFLVNFYNGKVMEKSKLFKDQFSVERPDGSYFTLKIQPTALEDSAVYFCASSLQGTNERLFFGHGTKLSVL.

With regard to this clone: The gene symbols are mouse symbols. Read coverage stops 1 residue before the CDR3 terminus; the germline J gene supplies the remainder. The chain recombines TRBV20 with TRBJ1-3; 10 bases map to TRBD1. In germline, CDR1 is GFQATS, CDR2 STVNSAI. This CDR3 has 15 amino acids. The junction had 4 bases not matched to a gene; V was cut back by 5 bases and J by 0 bases. The CDR3 region is CGAHGTGVSGNTLYF. The sequenced CDR3 bases are TGTGGTGCTCACGGGACAGGGGTTTCTGGAAATACGCTCTAT.

By proportion, this clone is large. Gene labels here are mouse ones. The read terminates 1 residue before the CDR3 end, so the remaining end is supplied by the germline J gene. The chain recombines TRBV3 with TRBJ2-5; either TRBD1 or TRBD2 may supply D (5 bases each). The V gene's germline CDR1 is SNHLY and CDR2 FYNGKV (reference sequence). Between the trimmed V and J ends, which lost 2 bases and 1 base, there was a span of 7 bases. The CDR3 has 14 amino acids. The chain's CDR3 is CASSLWGDQDTQYF. The DNA read from the CDR3 is TGTGCCAGCAGCTTATGGGGCGACCAAGACACCCAGTAC. The variable domain in full, completed from reference TRBV3 and TRBJ2-5, reads GPKVLQIPSHQIIDMGQMVTLNCDPVSNHLYFYWYKQILGQQMEFLVNFYNGKVMEKSKLFKDQFSVERPDGSYFTLKIQPTALEDSAVYFCASSLWGDQDTQYFGPGTRLLVL.

Comment on this clone: Mouse names are used for the genes. The observed sequence ends 1 residue before the CDR3 terminus, with the missing tail filled in from the germline J gene. This chain uses TRBV26 with TRBJ1-3, with 9 bases fitting TRBD1. The germline V gene has CDR1 KGHPV and CDR2 FQNQEV (reference sequence). Trimming took 2 bases from V and 0 from J; bases not matched to a gene: 8. The CDR3 runs 18 residues. CDR3 region: CASSLPMTGGLSGNTLYF. Incomplete CDR3 DNA: TGTGCCAGCAGTCTGCCTATGACAGGGGGGCTTTCTGGAAATACGCTCTAT. Full variable domain (rest looked up from reference TRBV26 and TRBJ1-3): NSKVIQTPRYLVKGQGQKAKMRCIPEKGHPVVFWYQQNKNNEFKFLINFQNQEVLQQIDMTEKRFSAECPSNSPCSLEIQSSEAGDSALYLCASSLPMTGGLSGNTLYFGEGSRLIVV.